What follows are 24 T cell receptor beta chains derived from one specimen sequenced in a study of blood T cells in healthy people across ages (dated by TCRdb to between 2015 and 2017). The library came from 5' RACE. Sequenced using an Illumina HiSeq 2500. A second roughly 6 to 12 cycle PCR used a sample-barcoded 5' primer and a J-beta primer mix. The raw public data were reprocessed by TCRdb itself: fastp quality trimming at Q25, MiXCR clonotype calling, in-frame beta chains only. Here each entry gathers all rows of one CDR3 protein and keeps the most common genes and DNA. For this sample the table gives roughly 1,500,000 distinct CDR3 sequences, of which roughly a third were detected only once. 11% of the sample rests with the top ten. The sample taken for sequencing was blood. The receptors derive from a young woman in good health.

V gene TRBV29-1 combines with J gene TRBJ2-4, with D uncertain. The CDR3 sequence is 12 residues long. Germline loops: CDR1 SQVTM, CDR2 ANQGSEA. With 6 bases removed from V and 8 bases from J, the gap between germline ends came to 14 bases. CDR3 DNA: TGCAGCGTCTTAGAAGGGTCCTACATTCAGTACTTC. It yields the protein CSVLEGSYIQYF.

This clonotype was counted only a few times. This chain uses TRBV6-1 with TRBJ2-5, with D perhaps given as TRBD1 or TRBD2 (6 bases each). Trimming stripped 6 bases from V and 2 bases from J, with 10 bases between. From germline, CDR1 is MNHNS and CDR2 SASEGT. CDR3 size: 13 residues. The CDR3 region has the DNA TGTGCCAGCAGGAGGGGGGCTCAAGAGACCCAGTACTTC. Residues: CASRRGAQETQYF.

The chain employs TRBV9 and TRBJ2-1, with 7 bases identical to TRBD2. Germline V gives CDR1 SGDLS, CDR2 YYNGEE. Trimming removed 4 bases from V and 4 bases from J; junction bases left unmatched: 11. The CDR3 is 16 residues long. DNA for the CDR3: TGTGCCAGCAGCCCCTTTTCGGGGGGATCATACAATGAGCAGTTCTTC. Its translation is CASSPFSGGSYNEQFF. Full variable domain (outside the CDR3, taken from reference TRBV9 and TRBJ2-1): DSGVTQTPKHLITATGQRVTLRCSPRSGDLSVYWYQQSLDQGLQFLIQYYNGEERAKGNILERFSAQQFPDLHSELNLSSLELGDSALYFCASSPFSGGSYNEQFFGPGTRLTVL.

This chain joins TRBV12-3 or TRBV12-4 and TRBJ1-1; unclear D gene. The CDR3 is 15 amino acids. Trimming shortened V by 8 bases and J by 3 bases, and 19 bases separated the two germline ends. This CDR3 is CASGLRRLLDTEAFF. CDR3 coding DNA: TGTGCCAGCGGTCTAAGGAGGCTCCTTGACACTGAAGCTTTCTTT.

The chain has TRBV20-1 and TRBJ2-5; maybe TRBD1 (6 bases). This CDR3 comprises 15 residues. CDR1 and CDR2 from the germline V gene are DFQATT and SNEGSKA (reference sequence). The V end was cut by 3 bases, the J end by 5 bases, with 19 bases between. In nucleotides, the CDR3 is TGCAGTGCTAGTCCCAGGGGACGCCCAGAGGAGACCCAGTACTTC. Translation: CSASPRGRPEETQYF.

The rearrangement uses TRBV5-5 and TRBJ2-2; D not certain. V was pared by 0 bases and J by 10 bases, with 7 bases between. The CDR3 spans 12 residues. Germline CDR1 is SGHKS and CDR2 is YYEKEE (reference sequence). The CDR3 DNA is TGTGCCAGCAGCTTGGCTGGACCGGAGCTGTTTTTT. It yields the protein CASSLAGPELFF.

This clonotype was seen a few times. V usage is TRBV18 and J usage is TRBJ2-1, with D tentatively TRBD2 (5 bases). This CDR3 has 13 amino acids. Germline V CDR1 and CDR2: KGHSH, LQKENI. V lost 2 bases, J lost 8 bases, and 10 bases lay in between. CDR3 sequence: CASSPSGVDEQFF. In DNA, the CDR3 is TGTGCCAGCTCACCATCCGGGGTCGATGAGCAGTTCTTC.

This clonotype was seen more than once but under ten times. This rearrangement joins TRBV27 to TRBJ1-2; the match to TRBD1 covers 8 bases. V dropped 4 bases and J dropped 8; count of bases not matched to a gene: 6. Per germline, CDR1 MNHEY and CDR2 SMNVEV (reference sequence). This CDR3 has 13 residues. This CDR3 reads CASSWTGLNGYTF. In DNA, the CDR3 is TGTGCCAGCAGTTGGACAGGGCTAAACGGCTACACCTTC.

J is TRBJ2-2 and V is TRBV7-9; no clear D. The germline V gene encodes CDR1 SEHNR and CDR2 FQNEAQ (reference sequence). The CDR3 covers 15 residues. V was trimmed by 1 base and J by 4 bases, leaving 10 bases between them. This chain's CDR3 is CASSLGAGPTGELFF. The CDR3 DNA reads TGTGCCAGCAGCTTAGGTGCCGGGCCCACCGGGGAGCTGTTTTTT. Complete variable domain (other parts from reference TRBV7-9 and TRBJ2-2): DTGVSQNPRHKITKRGQNVTFRCDPISEHNRLYWYRQTLGQGPEFLTYFQNEAQLEKSRLLSDRFSAERPKGSFSTLEIQRTEQGDSAMYLCASSLGAGPTGELFFGEGSRLTVL.

V usage is TRBV19 and J usage is TRBJ2-7; D might be TRBD1 (6 bases). This CDR3 comprises 15 residues. Germline lookup yields CDR1 LNHDA and CDR2 SQIVND (reference sequence). The V end was cut by 1 base, the J end by 2 bases, with 12 bases between. Here the CDR3 DNA reads TGTGCCAGTAGTATAGGCCCAGGGGTAACCTACGAGCAGTACTTC. Protein product: CASSIGPGVTYEQYF.

This clonotype has more than one count but fewer than ten. CDR3 protein: CSARDSREGNQPQHF. In nucleotides, the CDR3 is TGCAGTGCTAGAGATAGTAGGGAAGGCAATCAGCCCCAGCATTTT. The rearrangement joins TRBV20-1 to TRBJ1-5; no definite D call. This CDR3 comprises 15 residues. V was clipped by 0 bases and J by 2 bases, with 11 bases between them. Germline V gene data show CDR1 as DFQATT and CDR2 as SNEGSKA (reference sequence).

This clonotype was counted many times. This chain joins TRBV10-3 and TRBJ2-5; D is possibly TRBD2 (6 bases). CDR1 ENHRY and CDR2 SYGVKD come from the germline V gene. V was trimmed by 6 bases and J by 0 bases, leaving 11 bases between them. This CDR3 comprises 14 residues. The CDR3 DNA follows: TGTGCCATCAGCCCAGGAGGGGACCAAGAGACCCAGTACTTC. Translation gives CAISPGGDQETQYF.

Ten or more counts support this clonotype. This rearrangement joins TRBV3-1 to TRBJ2-5; 8 bases map to TRBD2. The CDR3 runs 16 residues. Trimming cost V 4 bases and J 3 bases; bases outside gene matches: 10. Germline CDR1 is LGHDT and CDR2 is YNNKEL (reference sequence). The CDR3 protein is CASSRRSSGVKETQYF. CDR3 bases: TGTGCCAGCAGCCGCCGTAGTAGCGGGGTCAAAGAGACCCAGTACTTC.

This clonotype was seen ten or more times. J is TRBJ2-7 and V is TRBV29-1; 10 nucleotides agree with TRBD1. CDR1 and CDR2 from the germline V gene are SQVTM and ANQGSEA. The CDR3 has 13 amino acids. J gave up 3 bases and V 3 bases, and 2 bases lay outside the gene matches. CDR3 residues: CSVDGTGDYEQYF. The CDR3 DNA reads TGCAGCGTTGACGGGACAGGGGACTACGAGCAGTACTTC.

V is TRBV30 and J is TRBJ2-7; D remains ambiguous. This CDR3 comprises 11 residues. Germline CDR1 is GTSNPN and CDR2 is SVGIG (reference sequence). V lost 4 bases, J lost 0 bases, and 4 bases lay in between. CDR3 sequence reads: CAWTTSYEQYF. The DNA of the CDR3 is TGTGCCTGGACTACCTCCTACGAGCAGTACTTC.

This clonotype was picked up a small number of times. The V call is TRBV9, the J call TRBJ2-1; maybe TRBD2 (5 bases). The V and J ends lost 0 bases and 6 bases respectively, with 16 bases between them. Germline loops: CDR1 SGDLS, CDR2 YYNGEE. The CDR3 runs 16 residues. The CDR3: CASSVEDLATSNEQFF. The CDR3, as DNA: TGTGCCAGCAGCGTAGAGGACCTAGCAACGTCCAATGAGCAGTTCTTC.

The chain links TRBV6-6 to TRBJ1-2; TRBD1 aligns across 7 bases. Germline CDR1 reads MNHNY; CDR2 reads SVGAGI (reference sequence). V shed 5 bases and J 7 bases; nucleotides not matched to a gene: 7. This CDR3 has 13 amino acids. CDR3 DNA: TGTGCCAGCAGTAAAGACAGGGCCCTTGGCTACACCTTC. It translates to CASSKDRALGYTF.

The V gene is TRBV6-1, the J gene TRBJ2-3, with D unresolved. The CDR3 has 13 amino acids. Per germline, CDR1 MNHNS and CDR2 SASEGT. V lost 11 bases, J lost 4 bases, and 16 bases lay in between. The CDR3 spells CAANNRPADTQYF. DNA for the CDR3: TGTGCCGCAAATAACCGTCCGGCAGATACGCAGTATTTT.

Only a few counts were recorded for this clonotype. The V gene is TRBV10-3, the J gene TRBJ2-2; D is ambiguous. The germline CDR1 and CDR2 sequences are ENHRY and SYGVKD. The CDR3 consists of 13 residues. V lost 0 bases and J 6 bases, leaving 5 bases between the germline ends. The CDR3 protein is CAISESGPGELFF. Written as DNA, the CDR3 is TGTGCCATCAGTGAGTCAGGTCCCGGGGAGCTGTTTTTT.

This clonotype was seen a few times. The rearrangement uses TRBV5-1 and TRBJ2-3, with D perhaps matching TRBD2 (5 bases). CDR3 length: 13 residues. Trimming removed 6 bases from V and 0 bases from J, with 8 bases in between. CDR1 is SGHRS, CDR2 YFSETQ, per germline. For the CDR3, the DNA is TGCGCCAGCAATGGCGGGAGCACAGATACGCAGTATTTT. Its translation is CASNGGSTDTQYF.

Remarks on this clonotype: The junction departs from the called germline gene at one end, perhaps through a read error. This chain joins TRBV28 and TRBJ2-3, with D perhaps TRBD1 (5 bases). The CDR3 is made up of 12 amino acids. CDR1 and CDR2 from the germline V gene are MDHEN and SYDVKM. The CDR3 protein is CASSFSTGTQYF. As DNA, the CDR3 is TGTGCCAGCAGTTTTAGTACAGGTACGCAGTATTTT.

This clonotype turned up a few times. The chain employs TRBV20-1 and TRBJ2-7; 10 positions agree with TRBD1. The CDR3 is 13 residues long. Germline CDR1 DFQATT, CDR2 SNEGSKA (reference sequence). Unmatched junction bases numbered 8, after V lost 6 bases and J lost 6 bases. CDR3 sequence reads: CSAWGQGISEQYF. In nucleotides, the CDR3 is TGCAGTGCGTGGGGACAGGGGATCAGCGAGCAGTACTTC.

This clonotype was seen only a few times. This chain uses TRBV27 with TRBJ2-1; 8 nucleotides align to TRBD2. This CDR3 is built from 13 residues. The V gene end was trimmed by 5 bases and the J gene end by 4 bases; junction bases not matched to a gene: 1. Germline assignment: CDR1 MNHEY and CDR2 SMNVEV (reference sequence). CDR3 sequence reads: CASSKRGYNEQFF. The CDR3 DNA sequence: TGTGCCAGCAGTAAGCGGGGGTACAATGAGCAGTTCTTC.

A single count supports this clonotype. CDR3 protein: CASSSTFPWGTEAFF. As DNA, the CDR3 is TGTGCCAGCAGCTCCACCTTCCCCTGGGGCACTGAAGCTTTCTTT. This chain links TRBV7-9 with TRBJ1-1; D call uncertain. CDR1 is SEHNR and CDR2 is FQNEAQ in the germline V gene (reference sequence). The CDR3 loop spans 15 amino acids. The V and J ends lost 4 bases and 4 bases respectively, with 16 bases between them.